Below, 18 T cell receptor beta chains from the same sample are listed, as sequenced in a study of control samples from healthy donors and cancer patients. Sequencing used immunoSEQ multiplex PCR; TCRdb keeps in-frame clones, though not all of them. The repertoire holds about 60,000 clones, with 90% to 96% as singletons. The specimen sequenced was blood. These receptors came from a woman between 18 and 29 years old in good health.

This clone was seen just once. The chain uses TRBV7-2 and TRBJ2-6; no clear D. The germline gives CDR1 SGHTA, CDR2 FQGNSA. The V end lost 1 base, the J end lost 3 bases, and 10 bases lay between the germline ends. The CDR3 consists of 16 residues. The CDR3 sequence is CASSLGSEVGANVLTF. In nucleotides, the CDR3 is TGTGCCAGCAGCTTAGGAAGCGAGGTTGGGGCCAACGTCCTGACTTTC.

J is TRBJ2-1 and V is TRBV4-3, with 10 bases matching TRBD2. Germline CDR1 is LGHNA and CDR2 is YSLEER. With 6 bases clipped from V and 6 bases from J, the junction kept 8 bases outside the gene matches. The CDR3 has 15 residues. CDR3 loop: CASSQLAGFGNEQFF. The CDR3, as DNA: TGCGCCAGCAGTCAACTAGCGGGGTTCGGCAATGAGCAGTTCTTC.

This chain links TRBV28 with TRBJ2-7; the D gene is possibly TRBD2 (6 bases). Between the trimmed V and J ends, which lost 3 bases and 4 bases, there was a span of 13 bases. The CDR3 consists of 14 residues. CDR1 is MDHEN and CDR2 is SYDVKM in the germline V gene. CDR3 loop: CASSLIGGKYEQYF. The CDR3 DNA follows: TGTGCCAGCAGTTTGATCGGCGGGAAATACGAGCAGTACTTC.

J is TRBJ1-6 and V is TRBV5-6, with D tentatively TRBD1 (5 bases). The CDR3 has 14 amino acids. Per the germline V gene, CDR1 is SGHDT and CDR2 is YYEEEE. Between the trimmed V and J ends, which lost 2 bases and 13 bases, there was a span of 16 bases. CDR3 coding DNA: TGTGCCAGCAGCTTTTCAGGGCGGGGGAGGCCCCTCCACTTT. Residues: CASSFSGRGRPLHF.

This chain links TRBV7-6 with TRBJ2-3; D may be TRBD1 or TRBD2 (6 bases each). The germline V gene encodes CDR1 SGHVS and CDR2 FNYEAQ. The germline V and J ends were trimmed by 2 bases and 3 bases, with 21 bases remaining between them. This CDR3 comprises 18 residues. CDR3 amino acids: CASSLFSGGAPGTDTQYF. The CDR3 DNA sequence: TGTGCCAGCAGCTTATTTTCCGGGGGCGCGCCGGGTACAGATACGCAGTATTTT.

V is TRBV9 and J is TRBJ2-2, with TRBD2 identical over 8 bases. CDR3 size: 15 residues. Germline V gene lookup returns CDR1 SGDLS and CDR2 YYNGEE. J gave up 3 bases and V 4 bases, and 5 bases lay outside the gene matches. CDR3 nucleotides: TGTGCCAGCAGCCCGGGGGGGCAGCACACCGGGGAGCTGTTTTTT. Translation: CASSPGGQHTGELFF.

V gene TRBV10-2 combines with J gene TRBJ2-3; 7 bases align to TRBD1. Germline assignment: CDR1 WSHSY and CDR2 SAAADI. Losses at the gene ends were 5 bases for V and 1 base for J; bases not matched to a gene: 3. The CDR3 sequence is 14 residues long. CDR3 DNA: TGCGCCAGCAGTCCCCAGGGGGGCACAGATACGCAGTATTTT. Residues: CASSPQGGTDTQYF.

The chain carries TRBV5-6 and TRBJ1-2; maybe TRBD1 (6 bases). Germline V gives CDR1 SGHDT, CDR2 YYEEEE. The CDR3 covers 15 residues. The germline V and J ends were trimmed by 1 base and 4 bases, with 14 bases remaining between them. In nucleotides, the CDR3 is TGTGCCAGCAGCTTGCAGGGTCTGGGGGCCTATGGCTACACCTTC. Its translation is CASSLQGLGAYGYTF.

The chain combines TRBV19 with TRBJ2-1; 7 nucleotides align to TRBD2. This CDR3 contains 14 residues. With 7 bases clipped from V and 7 bases from J, the junction kept 10 bases outside the gene matches. The germline CDR1 and CDR2 sequences are LNHDA and SQIVND (reference sequence). CDR3 in DNA: TGTGCCAGTATCTCTCTCGGACTAGGTAATGAGCAGTTCTTC. Translation: CASISLGLGNEQFF.

The sample holds one count of this clone. V is TRBV19 and J is TRBJ1-1; D not resolved. Germline CDR1 and CDR2: LNHDA and SQIVND (reference sequence). CDR3 size: 14 residues. The ends were cut back, 4 bases at V and 6 bases at J, with 15 bases in the middle. CDR3 loop: CASSTPEEISEAFF. The CDR3 DNA follows: TGTGCCAGTAGTACCCCGGAGGAAATATCTGAAGCTTTCTTT.

V gene TRBV19 combines with J gene TRBJ2-5; D ambiguous. From germline, CDR1 is LNHDA and CDR2 SQIVND (reference sequence). The CDR3 is 14 amino acids. Deletions cut 3 bases from V and 4 bases from J, with 12 bases between. The CDR3, as DNA: TGTGCCAGTAGTATCGGGCAGGTGGGAGAGACCCAGTACTTC. As protein: CASSIGQVGETQYF.

To note about this clone: The CDR3 ends on some other residue instead of the conserved phenylalanine or tryptophan, so this is likely a read error. No DNA is shown, since the ends of the CDR3 on it are uncertain; the CDR3 is the one TCRdb lists. The genes are TRBV20-1 and TRBJ1-1. Per germline, CDR1 DFQATT and CDR2 SNEGSKA (reference sequence). The CDR3 has 8 amino acids, counting both end residues. The CDR3 spells CSAQPGCG.

The chain carries TRBV5-1 and TRBJ1-4; D remains ambiguous. The CDR3 consists of 14 residues. The V end was cut by 3 bases, the J end by 4 bases, with 10 bases between. Germline CDR1 and CDR2: SGHRS and YFSETQ. CDR3 sequence reads: CASSSTSSNEKLFF. CDR3 nucleotide sequence: TGCGCCAGCAGCTCTACCTCGAGTAATGAAAAACTGTTTTTT.

This clone appeared once. The CDR3 is CASSLNGGAGTDTQYF. The CDR3 DNA is TGTGCCAGCAGCTTAAACGGTGGGGCGGGCACAGATACGCAGTATTTT. The chain joins TRBV7-8 to TRBJ2-3, with D possibly matching TRBD1 (5 bases). V was clipped by 2 bases and J by 1 base, with 13 bases between them. The CDR3 is made up of 16 amino acids. CDR1 and CDR2 (germline): SGHVS, FQNEAQ. The whole variable domain, filled in from reference TRBV7-8 and TRBJ2-3, reads GAGVSQSPRYKVAKRGQDVALRCDPISGHVSLFWYQQALGQGPEFLTYFQNEAQLDKSGLPSDRFFAERPEGSVSTLKIQRTQQEDSAVYLCASSLNGGAGTDTQYFGPGTRLTVL.

The chain couples TRBV6-5 to TRBJ1-1; weak D call: TRBD1 (6 bases). The CDR3 totals 15 residues. Between the trimmed V and J ends, which lost 7 bases and 1 base, there was a span of 16 bases. In germline, CDR1 is MNHEY, CDR2 SVGAGI. CDR3 sequence: CASTQRGGQNTEAFF. The CDR3 DNA reads TGTGCCAGCACCCAACGCGGGGGACAGAACACTGAAGCTTTCTTT.

The chain links TRBV30 to TRBJ1-5; the D gene is possibly TRBD1 (5 bases). The V gene's germline CDR1 is GTSNPN and CDR2 SVGIG (reference sequence). V lost 4 bases to trimming and J lost 7 bases, with 17 bases between them. The CDR3 length is 14 residues. The CDR3 is CAWTHGQGEQPQHF. The CDR3 DNA is TGTGCCTGGACCCACGGGCAGGGTGAGCAGCCCCAGCATTTT.

This chain joins TRBV29-1 and TRBJ1-2; 8 bases line up with TRBD1. The CDR3 is made up of 12 amino acids. CDR1 is SQVTM and CDR2 is ANQGSEA in the germline V gene. V gave up 5 bases and J gave up 7 bases; unmatched junction bases: 6. In nucleotides, the CDR3 is TGCAGCGTTCTGGACAGGGAGGGTGGCTACACCTTC. It codes for CSVLDREGGYTF.

The rearrangement uses TRBV12-3 or TRBV12-4 and TRBJ2-7; 7 bases are shared with TRBD1. The V segment lost 5 bases and the J segment 2 bases; nucleotides outside the gene matches: 3. The CDR3 contains 13 residues. The CDR3 sequence is CASSRDRPYEQYF. CDR3 bases: TGTGCCAGCAGTAGGGACAGACCCTACGAGCAGTACTTC.